This T cell receptor beta chain was sequenced in a study of cytotoxic CD8 clonotypes in ibrutinib-treated CLL. Background on the study: Response samples came after a median 12 months of treatment, range 6 to 36. Mean yields were roughly 250,000 productive templates and about 97,000 productive rearrangements per sample.

The germline V and J ends were trimmed by 5 bases and 1 base, with 5 bases remaining between them. The germline V gene has CDR1 SEHNR and CDR2 FQNEAQ (reference sequence). This CDR3 is 13 amino acids long. Sequenced by immunoSEQ multiplex PCR; TCRdb stores in-frame clones only, minus some. The table lists roughly 53,000 clones, 54% of them singletons. Study conclusions and caveats: Patients showed higher baseline clonality than age-matched healthy donors, and it tracked circulating CD8+ T-cell counts.

In the case of this clone: The antigen remains unidentified.

This receptor was identified in a human donor with chronic lymphocytic leukemia. This material consisted of PBMCs, taken at disease progression, from a patient treated with ibrutinib. The chain joins TRBV7-9 to TRBJ2-2; D uncertain. In nucleotides, the CDR3 is TGTGCCAGCAGCCCTGGGAACACCGGGGAGCTGTTTTTT. It yields the protein CASSPGNTGELFF.